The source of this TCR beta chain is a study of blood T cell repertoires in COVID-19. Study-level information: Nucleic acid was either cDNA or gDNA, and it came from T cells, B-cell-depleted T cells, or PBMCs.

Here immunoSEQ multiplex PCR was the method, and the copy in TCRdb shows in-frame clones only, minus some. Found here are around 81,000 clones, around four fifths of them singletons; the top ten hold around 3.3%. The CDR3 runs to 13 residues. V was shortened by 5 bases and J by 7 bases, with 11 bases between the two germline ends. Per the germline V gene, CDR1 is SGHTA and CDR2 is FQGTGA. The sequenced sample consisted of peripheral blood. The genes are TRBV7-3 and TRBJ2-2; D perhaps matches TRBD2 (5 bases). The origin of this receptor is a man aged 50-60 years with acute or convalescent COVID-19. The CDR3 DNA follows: TGTGCCAGCAGCCCTCAGGAGGTCGGGGAGCTGTTTTTT. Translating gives CASSPQEVGELFF.